This T cell receptor beta chain was recorded in a study of early T cells in non-severe SARS-CoV-2 infection. Overall study context: Sequencing input comprised bulk RNA from unsorted whole blood; chain pairing was not available. Study-wide results and limits: The study's VDJdb matching favored anti-spike CD8 responses and missed private and CD4 specificities.

MiXCR was run by TCRdb on the 5' RACE reads, yielding one entry per CDR3 protein. The table lists fewer than 60,000 distinct CDR3 sequences, 11% of them singletons, with around 13% in the top ten. V was pared by 3 bases and J by 4 bases, with 12 bases between. There are 14 residues in the CDR3. Points on this clonotype: Its antigen remains unknown.

Sequenced sample: whole blood. This clonotype originated in an adult who was a healthcare worker with PCR-confirmed SARS-CoV-2 infection or an uninfected control (not recorded which). The chain carries TRBV12-3 or TRBV12-4 and TRBJ1-2, with a possible D match to TRBD1 (6 bases). CDR3 residues: CASSFRGAGYGYTF. As DNA, the CDR3 is TGTGCCAGCAGTTTTCGGGGGGCAGGCTATGGCTACACCTTC.